This TCR beta chain comes out of a study of OX40 agonist ivuxolimab in advanced cancers. Background on the study: Hepatocellular carcinoma, melanoma, renal cell or head and neck cancer was diagnosed in the dose-escalation patients. Of the participants, 40% had some prior anti-PD-1, anti-PD-L1 or anti-CTLA-4 therapy, which was allowed. Participants, 82.7% male, averaged roughly 55 years of age, ranging from roughly 23 to 80.

The V gene's germline CDR1 is MNHEY and CDR2 SVGAGI. The V gene lost 6 bases and the J gene lost 0 bases, with 14 bases spanning the gap. This CDR3 region has 15 residues. Clones were read by immunoSEQ multiplex PCR, and TCRdb kept only the in-frame ones, dropping some. The repertoire holds roughly 60,000 clones, with about 89% as singletons. This TCR was recovered from an adult with an advanced solid tumor such as melanoma, head and neck, liver or kidney cancer. The rearrangement joins TRBV6-5 to TRBJ1-2, with D tentatively TRBD1 (5 bases). Sequencing was performed on CD4+ or CD8+ T cells sorted from blood, taken in a trial of the OX40 agonist ivuxolimab. CDR3 sequence: CASSSTRAANYGYTF. In DNA, the CDR3 is TGTGCCAGCAGCTCCACCAGGGCAGCTAACTATGGCTACACCTTC.